This T cell receptor beta chain is from a study of blood T cell repertoires in COVID-19. Germline lookup yields CDR1 SGHTA and CDR2 FQGNSA. The CDR3 is 15 amino acids. The V and J ends lost 2 bases and 5 bases, in that order; junction bases with no gene match: 6. This clone has just one count. In the original processing: From reference gene primer amplification, estimates of nucleated cell counts were derived. Only in-frame clones appear in the TCRdb table, and some are missing; sequencing was by immunoSEQ multiplex PCR. V, J and clone size derive from that table, while D and trimming were established from the DNA sequence. Of roughly 250,000 clones in the sample, roughly 86% were seen once.

The sequence derives from a man aged 35 to 55 who had recovered from COVID-19. The chain recombines TRBV7-2 with TRBJ2-5; 9 nucleotides agree with TRBD2. The sequenced sample consisted of peripheral blood. The DNA for the CDR3 is TGTGCCAGCAGCTTATCGATAGCGGGGGTGGAGACCCAGTACTTC. Encoded protein: CASSLSIAGVETQYF.